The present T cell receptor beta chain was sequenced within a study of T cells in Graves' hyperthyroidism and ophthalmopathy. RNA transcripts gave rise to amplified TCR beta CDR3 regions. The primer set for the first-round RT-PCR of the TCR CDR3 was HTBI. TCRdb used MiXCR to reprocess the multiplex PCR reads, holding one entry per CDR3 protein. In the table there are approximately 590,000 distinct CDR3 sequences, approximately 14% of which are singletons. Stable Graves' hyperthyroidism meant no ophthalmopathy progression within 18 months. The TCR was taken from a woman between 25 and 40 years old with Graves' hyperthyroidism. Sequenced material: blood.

This CDR3 is CASSSKREGQGAGELFF. The CDR3 nucleotides are TGTGCCAGCAGTTCTAAGCGGGAGGGCCAAGGGGCCGGGGAGCTGTTTTTT. V is TRBV27 and J is TRBJ2-2, with 10 bases identical to TRBD2. V was clipped by 4 bases and J by 6 bases; unmatched bases: 11. The germline V gene has CDR1 MNHEY and CDR2 SMNVEV (reference sequence). CDR3 size: 17 residues.